The rows below give T cell receptor beta chains drawn from one sample of a study of blood T cell repertoires in COVID-19. Data came from immunoSEQ multiplex PCR; TCRdb stores just in-frame clones and leaves some out. The repertoire holds 65,000 to 75,000 clones, with 85% to 90% as singletons. Sequenced sample: peripheral blood. The source is a woman aged 45-59 years with active COVID-19. Both conserved end residues are part of each CDR3. The D gene is left open where the match is weak. Expanded clones get a size class; other rows say once, few or many, or leave the size out.

V: TRBV6-5; J: TRBJ1-2; D: TRBD1; size: NA; CDR3: CASSLTGEGGGYTF; DNA: TGTGCCAGCAGTCTTACAGGGGAAGGGGGCGGCTACACCTTC
V: TRBV3-1/TRBV3-2; J: TRBJ2-7; D: NA; size: NA; CDR3: CASSQVPVISYEQYF; DNA: TGTGCCAGCAGCCAAGTTCCGGTCATATCCTACGAGCAGTACTTC
V: TRBV28; J: TRBJ2-1; D: NA; size: NA; CDR3: CASSLRRETNEQFF; DNA: TGTGCCAGCAGTTTGCGTCGGGAGACCAATGAGCAGTTCTTC
V: TRBV7-3; J: TRBJ2-5; D: NA; size: NA; CDR3: CASSASSSEETQYF; DNA: TGTGCCAGCAGCGCCTCCTCGTCGGAGGAGACCCAGTACTTC
V: TRBV9; J: TRBJ2-1; D: TRBD1; size: NA; CDR3: CASSVQGQRYNEQFF; DNA: TGTGCCAGCAGCGTCCAGGGACAGCGTTACAATGAGCAGTTCTTC
V: TRBV5-1; J: TRBJ2-7; D: NA; size: NA; CDR3: CASTLTTGFSYEQYF; DNA: TGCGCCAGCACCCTTACAACAGGATTCTCCTACGAGCAGTACTTC
V: TRBV5-4; J: TRBJ2-2; D: NA; size: NA; CDR3: CASSFTGTGELFF; DNA: TGTGCCAGCAGCTTCACAGGGACCGGGGAGCTGTTTTTT
V: TRBV4-2; J: TRBJ2-1; D: NA; size: NA; CDR3: CASSPESGGVYNEQFF; DNA: TGTGCCAGCAGCCCAGAATCCGGAGGGGTCTACAATGAGCAGTTCTTC
V: TRBV2; J: TRBJ1-5; D: NA; size: once; CDR3: CASSVDRGNNQPQHF; DNA: TGTGCCAGCAGTGTGGATCGGGGAAACAATCAGCCCCAGCATTTT
V: TRBV3-1/TRBV3-2; J: TRBJ2-2; D: TRBD2; size: NA; CDR3: CASSQHGRAYTGELFF; DNA: TGTGCCAGCAGCCAGCACGGGAGGGCCTACACCGGGGAGCTGTTTTTT
V: TRBV10-1; J: TRBJ1-4; D: NA; size: few; CDR3: CASSESEAGKGKLFF; DNA: TGCGCCAGCAGTGAGTCCGAGGCAGGGAAGGGAAAACTGTTTTTT
V: TRBV2; J: TRBJ2-7; D: NA; size: NA; CDR3: CASSEAASQVTAYEQYF; DNA: TGTGCCAGCAGTGAAGCGGCCTCACAGGTAACCGCCTACGAGCAGTACTTC
V: TRBV18; J: TRBJ2-7; D: TRBD1; size: NA; CDR3: CASSSGKGQGSDEQYF; DNA: TGTGCCAGCTCATCTGGGAAGGGACAGGGGTCCGACGAGCAGTACTTC
V: TRBV5-6; J: TRBJ1-5; D: NA; size: NA; CDR3: CASSLADPAGQPQHF; DNA: TGTGCCAGCAGCTTGGCCGACCCCGCGGGTCAGCCCCAGCATTTT
V: TRBV9; J: TRBJ2-7; D: TRBD1; size: NA; CDR3: CASSARGTGAIYEQYF; DNA: TGTGCCAGCAGCGCCCGGGGGACAGGGGCGATCTACGAGCAGTACTTC
V: TRBV30; J: TRBJ1-1; D: TRBD1; size: NA; CDR3: CAWSVKGADEAFF; DNA: TGTGCCTGGAGTGTAAAGGGGGCAGATGAAGCTTTCTTT
V: TRBV15; J: TRBJ2-5; D: NA; size: NA; CDR3: CATSASSREWETQYF; DNA: TGTGCCACCAGCGCCTCCTCGCGGGAATGGGAGACCCAGTACTTC
V: TRBV29-1; J: TRBJ2-7; D: NA; size: NA; CDR3: CSVDGVSAAGAPYEQYF; DNA: TGCAGCGTTGATGGTGTCTCGGCGGCAGGGGCCCCCTACGAGCAGTACTTC
V: TRBV5-1; J: TRBJ2-3; D: TRBD2; size: NA; CDR3: CASSAGLGGDTQYF; DNA: TGCGCCAGCAGCGCGGGACTAGGGGGGGATACGCAGTATTTT
V: TRBV9; J: TRBJ2-1; D: TRBD2; size: NA; CDR3: CASSAGLVGYEQFF; DNA: TGTGCCAGCAGCGCGGGACTAGTGGGCTATGAGCAGTTCTTC
V: TRBV7-8; J: TRBJ1-1; D: TRBD1; size: NA; CDR3: CASSLVEGARAFF; DNA: TGTGCCAGCAGCTTAGTCGAGGGGGCGAGGGCTTTCTTT
V: TRBV19; J: TRBJ2-7; D: NA; size: few; CDR3: CASSIALGWMAEQYF; DNA: TGTGCCAGTAGTATTGCACTAGGCTGGATGGCCGAGCAGTACTTC
V: TRBV4-2; J: TRBJ2-7; D: NA; size: NA; CDR3: CASSQAPGTTYEQYF; DNA: TGTGCCAGCAGCCAAGCTCCGGGGACAACCTACGAGCAGTACTTC